Following are 2 T cell receptor beta chains from one sample sequenced in a study of blood T cell repertoires in COVID-19. The method was immunoSEQ multiplex PCR; TCRdb's version includes in-frame clones alone and lacks a portion of them. The sample carries around 250,000 clones, 86% recorded once. The source material was peripheral blood. The receptors derive from a young man who had recovered from COVID-19.

The chain links TRBV2 to TRBJ1-5; no definite D call. Looked up from germline, CDR1 is SNHLY and CDR2 is FYNNEI. The CDR3 length is 15 residues. Trimming removed 0 bases from V and 9 bases from J, with 15 bases in between. The CDR3 sequence: CASSEAGLGFRPQHF. CDR3 sequence (DNA): TGTGCCAGCAGTGAAGCCGGACTCGGTTTTCGGCCCCAGCATTTT.

This clone showed up just once. The chain recombines TRBV2 with TRBJ2-7, with 9 bases aligning to TRBD2. Per germline, CDR1 SNHLY and CDR2 FYNNEI. The CDR3 is made up of 16 amino acids. Trimming cost V 8 bases and J 4 bases; bases outside gene matches: 15. The CDR3 loop reads CASRVRGSGGWYEQYF. CDR3 nucleotide sequence: TGTGCCAGCCGGGTGAGGGGTAGCGGGGGTTGGTACGAGCAGTACTTC.